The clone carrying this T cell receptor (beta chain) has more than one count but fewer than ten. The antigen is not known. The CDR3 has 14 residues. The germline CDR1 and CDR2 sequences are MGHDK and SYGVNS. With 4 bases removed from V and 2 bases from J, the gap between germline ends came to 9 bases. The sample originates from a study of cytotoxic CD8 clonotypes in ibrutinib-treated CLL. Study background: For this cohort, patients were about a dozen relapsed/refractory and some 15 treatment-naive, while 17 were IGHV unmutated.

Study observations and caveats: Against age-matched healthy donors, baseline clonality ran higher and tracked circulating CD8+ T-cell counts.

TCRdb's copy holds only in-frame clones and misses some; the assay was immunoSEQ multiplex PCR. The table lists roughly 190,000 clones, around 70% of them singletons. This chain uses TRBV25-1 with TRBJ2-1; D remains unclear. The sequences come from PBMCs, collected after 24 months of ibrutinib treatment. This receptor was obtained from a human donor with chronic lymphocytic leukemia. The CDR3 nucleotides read TGTGCCAGCAGTGTGGGTGGTACCTACAATGAGCAGTTCTTC. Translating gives CASSVGGTYNEQFF.